Sequencing of this TCR beta chain was carried out in a study of response to subunit inactivated influenza vaccine. This clonotype has ten or more counts. Antigen unknown. TCRdb recomputed calls from the RT-PCR reads with MiXCR, one row per CDR3 protein. The sample lists around 520,000 distinct CDR3 sequences, over 9.5% seen once, with about a tenth in the top ten. General study findings and limits: The authors suggested that every seasonal influenza vaccination recruits few new T cells.

The sample in question was PBMCs from blood, obtained on the day of vaccination. The clonotype originates from a man aged 50 to 60 who received an inactivated influenza vaccine.

CDR3 in amino acids: CASSTGSGNTIYF. The CDR3, as DNA: TGTGCCAGCAGCACAGGCTCTGGAAACACCATATATTTT. The chain carries TRBV12-3 or TRBV12-4 and TRBJ1-3; D possibly corresponds to TRBD1 (5 bases). Trimming removed 6 bases at V and 0 bases at J, with 6 bases between. There are 13 residues in the CDR3.